The 16 T cell receptor beta chains below come from one sample, sequenced in a study of blood T cell repertoires in COVID-19. Assay used: immunoSEQ multiplex PCR; TCRdb lists only in-frame clones, some missing. The sample lists around 250,000 clones; 84% were seen once. The sequenced material came from peripheral blood. These receptors all stem from a human donor in a cohort sampled during active COVID-19.

J is TRBJ2-5 and V is TRBV7-9, with TRBD1 as a possible D gene (6 bases). The CDR3 contains 17 residues. The V end lost 5 bases, the J end lost 5 bases, and 24 bases lay between the germline ends. The germline V gene encodes CDR1 SEHNR and CDR2 FQNEAQ (reference sequence). The CDR3 protein is CASSPPQGNSHSETQYF. The CDR3 coding sequence is TGTGCCAGCAGCCCCCCCCAGGGGAATAGTCATTCTGAGACCCAGTACTTC. Combining the CDR3 with reference TRBV7-9 and TRBJ2-5 gives the whole variable domain DTGVSQNPRHKITKRGQNVTFRCDPISEHNRLYWYRQTLGQGPEFLTYFQNEAQLEKSRLLSDRFSAERPKGSFSTLEIQRTEQGDSAMYLCASSPPQGNSHSETQYFGPGTRLLVL.

This clone was recorded at least ten times. The chain carries TRBV24-1 and TRBJ1-5; TRBD1 might be the D (6 bases). V was trimmed by 0 bases and J by 5 bases, leaving 7 bases between them. CDR3 length equals 14 residues. The V gene's germline CDR1 is KGHDR and CDR2 SFDVKD. The CDR3 nucleotides read TGTGCCACCAGTGATTTGTCAGGGGATCAGCCCCAGCATTTT. Residues: CATSDLSGDQPQHF.

This clone was seen only a few times. This chain uses TRBV7-2 with TRBJ1-2; D remains ambiguous. Germline V gives CDR1 SGHTA, CDR2 FQGNSA. V lost 1 base, J lost 0 bases, and 12 bases lay in between. This CDR3 is 16 amino acids long. The CDR3 DNA follows: TGTGCCAGCAGCTTAGGCTTCCCCAGGTCTAACTATGGCTACACCTTC. Its protein is CASSLGFPRSNYGYTF.

This clone was observed a handful of times. CDR3 amino acids: CATRSVVSGEQFF. As DNA, the CDR3 is TGTGCCACCCGGAGTGTTGTGTCTGGTGAGCAGTTCTTC. This chain links TRBV19 with TRBJ2-1; D remains ambiguous. The V end was cut by 10 bases, the J end by 9 bases, with 19 bases between. Germline CDR1 is LNHDA and CDR2 is SQIVND (reference sequence). The CDR3 covers 13 residues.

The DNA of the CDR3 is TGCAGTGCTAGTAAAGTTCGGGCAGATACGCAGTATTTT. Translation: CSASKVRADTQYF. J is TRBJ2-3 and V is TRBV20-1; D not certain. Germline V gene sequence: CDR1 DFQATT, CDR2 SNEGSKA (reference sequence). The CDR3 has 13 amino acids. V gave up 3 bases and J gave up 4 bases, with 11 bases separating them.

CDR3 coding DNA: TGTGCCAGTAGTATAGTGGGACTAGCGGGGGCCTTGGGGCAGTTCTTC. Residues: CASSIVGLAGALGQFF. V usage is TRBV19 and J usage is TRBJ2-1; 14 nucleotides match TRBD2. The V gene end was trimmed by 1 base and the J gene end by 12 bases; junction bases not matched to a gene: 8. The germline CDR1 and CDR2 sequences are LNHDA and SQIVND (reference sequence). This CDR3 contains 16 residues.

The chain combines TRBV2 with TRBJ2-5; TRBD1 aligns across 7 bases. The V segment lost 9 bases and the J segment 0 bases; nucleotides outside the gene matches: 4. CDR1 SNHLY and CDR2 FYNNEI come from the germline V gene. The CDR3 has 13 amino acids. The CDR3 region has the DNA TGTGCCAGTCCCGGGACAGACCAAGAGACCCAGTACTTC. Amino acids: CASPGTDQETQYF.

This CDR3 reads CASSLSPGQGGVSNQPQHF. In DNA, the CDR3 is TGTGCCAGCAGTTTATCGCCCGGACAGGGCGGAGTGAGCAATCAGCCCCAGCATTTT. The V call is TRBV27, the J call TRBJ1-5; 8 nucleotides agree with TRBD1. There are 19 residues in the CDR3. V shed 0 bases, J shed 1 base, and the junction held 11 bases outside the gene matches. Looked up from germline, CDR1 is MNHEY and CDR2 is SMNVEV (reference sequence).

As DNA, the CDR3 is TGCGCCAGCAGTGGACAGGGCCTACCCTACGAGCAGTACTTC. Protein sequence: CASSGQGLPYEQYF. V and J are TRBV10-1 and TRBJ2-7, with 7 positions matching TRBD1. The J segment lost 2 bases and the V segment lost 4 bases, leaving 5 bases of the junction unmatched. Germline lookup yields CDR1 WNHNN and CDR2 SYGVQD (reference sequence). There are 14 residues in the CDR3.

This sequence joins TRBV11-2 and TRBJ1-5, with TRBD1 as a possible D gene (6 bases). The CDR3 consists of 12 residues. V was cut by 5 bases and J by 6 bases, with 8 bases left in between. CDR1 and CDR2 from the germline V gene are SGHAT and FQNNGV. CDR3 sequence (DNA): TGTGCCAGCAGCGGGGGGGCTCAGCCCCAGCATTTT. This codes for CASSGGAQPQHF. The whole variable domain, filled in from reference TRBV11-2 and TRBJ1-5, reads EAGVAQSPRYKIIEKRQSVAFWCNPISGHATLYWYQQILGQGPKLLIQFQNNGVVDDSQLPKDRFSAERLKGVDSTLKIQPAKLEDSAVYLCASSGGAQPQHFGDGTRLSIL.

The CDR3, as DNA: TGTGCCAGCAGCGTAGCGGCAGGGGAGGGCGAGCAGTACTTC. It codes for CASSVAAGEGEQYF. The genes are TRBV9 and TRBJ2-7; tentatively, D is TRBD2 (7 bases). V lost 0 bases and J 6 bases, leaving 13 bases between the germline ends. Germline-derived CDR1 and CDR2 are SGDLS and YYNGEE. The CDR3 length is 14 residues.

This clone has only a few counts. The same CDR3 is also encoded by other DNA sequences in this sample. V gene TRBV10-3 combines with J gene TRBJ2-7, with 7 bases that match TRBD2. This CDR3 has 14 amino acids. CDR1 is ENHRY, CDR2 SYGVKD, per germline. The trim removed 2 bases at V and 1 base at J, leaving 2 bases unmatched. CDR3: CAISERGDSYEQYF. CDR3 sequence (DNA): TGTGCCATCAGTGAGCGGGGGGATTCCTACGAGCAGTACTTC.

The V gene is TRBV12-3 or TRBV12-4, the J gene TRBJ1-2, with 8 bases lining up with TRBD1. The junction had 5 bases not matched to a gene; V was cut back by 5 bases and J by 6 bases. The CDR3 has 13 amino acids. This chain's CDR3 is CASSQDRVHGYTF. The DNA for the CDR3 is TGTGCCAGCAGTCAGGACAGGGTCCATGGCTACACCTTC.

On this clone: This CDR3 is also generated by other DNA sequences in the sample. The chain has TRBV7-2 and TRBJ1-1; no firm D call. Germline CDR1 is SGHTA and CDR2 is FQGNSA. V lost 1 base, J lost 1 base, and 4 bases lay in between. The CDR3 extends over 13 amino acids. CDR3 bases: TGTGCCAGCAGCTTAGGTCGGAACACTGAAGCTTTCTTT. The encoded protein is CASSLGRNTEAFF.

The chain links TRBV7-9 to TRBJ2-5; 7 bases are shared with TRBD2. CDR1 SEHNR and CDR2 FQNEAQ come from the germline V gene (reference sequence). V was pared by 1 base and J by 3 bases, with 5 bases of the junction left unmatched. The CDR3 sequence is 15 residues long. CDR3 amino acids: CASSLVPAGKETQYF. In DNA form, the CDR3 reads TGTGCCAGCAGCTTAGTCCCAGCGGGAAAAGAGACCCAGTACTTC.

The chain joins TRBV7-8 to TRBJ2-5; D is unclear. This CDR3 is built from 15 residues. V lost 1 base to trimming and J lost 0 bases, with 9 bases between them. Germline V gene sequence: CDR1 SGHVS, CDR2 FQNEAQ. The CDR3 sequence: CASSLVRHHQETQYF. The CDR3 DNA reads as TGTGCCAGCAGCTTAGTGCGCCACCACCAAGAGACCCAGTACTTC.